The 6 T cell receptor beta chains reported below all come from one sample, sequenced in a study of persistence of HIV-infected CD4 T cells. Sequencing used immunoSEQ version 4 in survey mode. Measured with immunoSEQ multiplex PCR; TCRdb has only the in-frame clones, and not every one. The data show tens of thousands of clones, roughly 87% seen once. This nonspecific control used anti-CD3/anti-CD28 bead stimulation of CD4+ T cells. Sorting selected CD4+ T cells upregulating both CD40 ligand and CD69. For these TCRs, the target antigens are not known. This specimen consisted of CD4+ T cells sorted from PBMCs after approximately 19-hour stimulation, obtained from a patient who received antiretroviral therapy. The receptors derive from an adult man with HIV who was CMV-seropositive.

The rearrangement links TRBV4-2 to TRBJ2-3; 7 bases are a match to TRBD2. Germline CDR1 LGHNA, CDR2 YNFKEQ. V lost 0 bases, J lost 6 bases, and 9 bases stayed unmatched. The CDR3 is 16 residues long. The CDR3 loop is CASSQEGTGGGDTQYF. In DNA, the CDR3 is TGTGCCAGCAGCCAAGAGGGAACGGGGGGTGGGGATACGCAGTATTTT.

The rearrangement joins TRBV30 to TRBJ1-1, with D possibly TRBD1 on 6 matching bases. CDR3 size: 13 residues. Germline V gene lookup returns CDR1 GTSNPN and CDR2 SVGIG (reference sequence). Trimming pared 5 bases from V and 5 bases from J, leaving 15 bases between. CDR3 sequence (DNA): TGTGCCTGGGCTAGGGGGAGCGGGACTGAAGCTTTCTTT. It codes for CAWARGSGTEAFF.

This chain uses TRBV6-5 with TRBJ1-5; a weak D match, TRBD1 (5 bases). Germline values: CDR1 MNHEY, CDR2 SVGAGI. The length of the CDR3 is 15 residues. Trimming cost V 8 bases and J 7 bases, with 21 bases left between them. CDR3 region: CASRPAGQSGQPQHF. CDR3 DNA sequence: TGTGCCAGCCGTCCGGCGGGGCAGTCAGGACAGCCCCAGCATTTT.

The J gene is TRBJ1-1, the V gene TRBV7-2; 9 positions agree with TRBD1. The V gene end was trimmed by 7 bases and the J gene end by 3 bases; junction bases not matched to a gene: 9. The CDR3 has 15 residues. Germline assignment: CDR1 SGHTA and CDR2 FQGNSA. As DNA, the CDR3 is TGTGCCAGCACCCTCGGACAGGGGAGGGACACTGAAGCTTTCTTT. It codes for CASTLGQGRDTEAFF.

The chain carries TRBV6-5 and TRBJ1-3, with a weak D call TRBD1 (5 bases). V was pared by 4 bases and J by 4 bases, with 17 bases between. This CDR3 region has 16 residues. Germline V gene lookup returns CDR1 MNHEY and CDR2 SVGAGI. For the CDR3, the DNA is TGTGCCAGCAGTTCCCCCACCTCTAGGGGAGGAAACACCATATATTTT. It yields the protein CASSSPTSRGGNTIYF.

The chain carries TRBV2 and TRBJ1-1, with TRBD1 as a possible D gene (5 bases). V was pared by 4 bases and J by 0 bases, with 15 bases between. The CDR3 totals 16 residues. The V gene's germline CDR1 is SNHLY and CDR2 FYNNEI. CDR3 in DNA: TGTGCCAGCAGTGTTGCAGGGCCCCCTATGAACACTGAAGCTTTCTTT. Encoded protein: CASSVAGPPMNTEAFF.